The TCR beta chain described here comes from a study of blood T cell repertoires in COVID-19 (TCRdb year 2020). General notes on the study: Collaborator samples came from the United States, Italy and Spain and covered acute and convalescent phases of COVID-19. Samples came from the ongoing ImmuneRACE study (first 160 participants) plus 1,254 subjects from 6 global collaborators. The material from the prospective study consisted of cDNA or gDNA derived from T cells, B-cell-depleted T cells, or PBMCs. The repertoires were made available in a free public database intended to serve as a resource for research on the immune response to SARS-CoV-2. Where HLA class I and class II types were available, the types were taken from metadata supplied by the sample provider, not from assay-based typing. The dataset comprised deeply sampled blood TCRbeta repertoires from subjects exposed to, actively infected with, or recovered from COVID-19. The sample metadata nearly always contained a de-identified subject ID, COVID-19 status, age in years and sex. Summary of the overall study and its limitations: Clinical and demographic metadata were provided uncurated, with the amount varying by source and participant.

In the prospective study, participants were 18 to 89 years old, resided in approximately 25 geographic areas of the United States, and were enrolled through a virtual design. In the prospective study, participants were assigned to cohorts based on the clinical history participants reported in a screening survey and a study questionnaire. Recovered participants in ImmuneRACE Cohort 3 were defined by two consecutive negative NP/OP PCR tests, clearance by a healthcare professional, or resolution of symptoms. Each participant in the prospective study had whole blood, serum and a nasopharyngeal or oropharyngeal swab collected by mobile phlebotomists. Additional blood draws and questionnaires over an approximately two-month period could optionally be provided by prospective study participants. Before DNA extraction, blood samples from the prospective study were shipped at room temperature or frozen.

Details on this clone: The target of this receptor is not known. No per-base quality is available; no much larger clone lies one base away.

Taken from the germline V gene, the CDR1 and CDR2 loops are ENHRY and SYGVKD. Trimming takes 4 bases off V and 5 bases off J; junction bases not matched to a gene: 7. From the cysteine up to the phenylalanine, the CDR3 has a length of 15 residues. Only the CDR3 portion is preserved as DNA: 45 bases, with reading frame beginning at the first base. TCRbeta CDR3 regions were amplified from genomic DNA using the immunoSEQ Assay, a bias-controlled multiplex PCR. Per the authors' processing: The number of nucleated cells in each sample was estimated by amplification of reference gene primers within the assay. To quantify the absolute abundance of each unique TCRbeta CDR3 rearrangement, sequence reads were collapsed and filtered. Productive Simpson clonality was computed per sample as the square root of Simpson's diversity index over productive rearrangements. As stored in TCRdb, this immuneACCESS dataset retains in-frame rearrangements with V and J assigned. A fraction of the clones does not appear; measured against another copy, unresolved V genes explain less than half of the discrepancy, and the remainder lacks a known reason. V and J calls and clone size follow that table, whereas D and trimming were derived from the DNA. This sample is represented by about 380,000 clones; approximately 89% of them were singletons. The ten largest clones take up 1.3% of the sample.

The sequence is built from TRBV10-3 and TRBJ1-1; TRBD1 fits 10 bases in the junction. This TCR was sampled from a man in his thirties or forties who had recovered from COVID-19. Sequencing used PBMCs or T cells enriched from blood (not recorded which). CDR3 reads: CAISVTGGAGTEAFF. The nucleotide sequence reads as follows: TGTGCCATCAGTGTGACAGGGGGCGCGGGGACTGAAGCTTTCTTT.